This entry lists 27 T cell receptor beta chains sequenced from one sample in a study of siplizumab effects on memory and regulatory T cells. Clones were sequenced by immunoSEQ multiplex PCR, and TCRdb holds only the in-frame ones, with some missing. The table has about 100,000 clones, more than 85% seen once. Specimen: CD4+ T cells sorted from blood. The receptors here all came from a human donor in good health.

The CDR3 protein is CASSLGQRETQYF. CDR3 DNA sequence: TGCGCCAGCAGCTTGGGACAGAGGGAGACCCAGTACTTC. This chain joins TRBV5-1 and TRBJ2-5; perhaps TRBD1 as D (5 bases). Trimming removed 0 bases at V and 5 bases at J, with 8 bases between. CDR3 size: 13 residues. Germline CDR1 SGHRS, CDR2 YFSETQ.

This clone was recorded a few times. This chain links TRBV6-1 with TRBJ2-5; D gene uncertain. CDR3 length equals 12 residues. V lost 0 bases to trimming and J lost 5 bases, with 4 bases between them. The germline CDR1 and CDR2 sequences are MNHNS and SASEGT. Written as DNA, the CDR3 is TGTGCCAGCAGTGAAGCGGTGGAGACCCAGTACTTC. Protein product: CASSEAVETQYF.

The CDR3 spells CASSVWSGADTQYF. The CDR3 bases are TGTGCCAGCAGCGTTTGGTCGGGCGCAGATACGCAGTATTTT. V gene TRBV7-2 combines with J gene TRBJ2-3; D remains ambiguous. This CDR3 comprises 14 residues. V was trimmed by 5 bases and J by 4 bases, leaving 13 bases between them. Germline V gene data show CDR1 as SGHTA and CDR2 as FQGNSA. Supplemented by reference TRBV7-2 and TRBJ2-3, the full variable domain reads GAGVSQSPSNKVTEKGKDVELRCDPISGHTALYWYRQSLGQGLEFLIYFQGNSAPDKSGLPSDRFSAERTGGSVSTLTIQRTQQEDSAVYLCASSVWSGADTQYFGPGTRLTVL.

CDR3 sequence reads: CASSLLRLAGGPDTQYF. The CDR3 DNA sequence: TGTGCCAGCAGCTTACTGCGACTAGCGGGGGGGCCGGATACGCAGTATTTT. This chain uses TRBV7-3 with TRBJ2-3; 14 positions agree with TRBD2. With 2 bases clipped from V and 6 bases from J, the junction kept 7 bases outside the gene matches. The CDR3 is 17 residues long. The germline CDR1 and CDR2 sequences are SGHTA and FQGTGA.

The chain couples TRBV5-5 to TRBJ2-7; tentatively, D is TRBD2 (6 bases). V gave up 6 bases and J gave up 5 bases, with 9 bases separating them. The CDR3 contains 11 residues. Germline values: CDR1 SGHKS, CDR2 YYEKEE (reference sequence). CDR3 nucleotides: TGTGCCAGCATGGAGGGCAACGAGCAGTACTTC. It yields the protein CASMEGNEQYF.

This clone was detected only once. The J gene is TRBJ2-7, the V gene TRBV5-1, with TRBD1 matching over 9 bases. CDR1 is SGHRS, CDR2 YFSETQ, per germline. The CDR3 is 13 residues long. Losses at the gene ends were 6 bases for V and 5 bases for J; bases not matched to a gene: 6. The DNA of the CDR3 is TGCGCCAGCACCCTACAGGGGGCCAACGAGCAGTACTTC. Amino acid sequence: CASTLQGANEQYF.

J is TRBJ2-7 and V is TRBV7-3; 8 bases align to TRBD2. The CDR3 loop spans 14 amino acids. The V gene's germline CDR1 is SGHTA and CDR2 FQGTGA. Unmatched junction bases numbered 7, after V lost 5 bases and J lost 4 bases. The DNA for the CDR3 is TGTGCCAGCAGCACTAGCGGTACCGAATACGAGCAGTACTTC. It is translated as CASSTSGTEYEQYF.

The V gene is TRBV5-1, the J gene TRBJ2-7, with 9 bases aligning to TRBD2. CDR1 is SGHRS and CDR2 is YFSETQ in the germline V gene. The CDR3 runs to 14 residues. The V segment lost 2 bases and the J segment 1 base; nucleotides outside the gene matches: 1. CDR3 DNA: TGCGCCAGCAGCTTTCTAGCGGGGTCCTACGAGCAGTACTTC. Its protein is CASSFLAGSYEQYF. The full variable domain, rest sourced from reference TRBV5-1 and TRBJ2-7, is KAGVTQTPRYLIKTRGQQVTLSCSPISGHRSVSWYQQTPGQGLQFLFEYFSETQRNKGNFPGRFSGRQFSNSRSEMNVSTLELGDSALYLCASSFLAGSYEQYFGPGTRLTVT.

The rearrangement uses TRBV2 and TRBJ2-1, with D unclear. Trimming cost V 6 bases and J 0 bases, with 0 bases left between them. From germline, CDR1 is SNHLY and CDR2 FYNNEI. The CDR3 runs to 11 residues. This CDR3 is CASSSYNEQFF. In nucleotides, the CDR3 is TGTGCCAGCAGCTCCTACAATGAGCAGTTCTTC.

The chain recombines TRBV18 with TRBJ1-2; TRBD1 might be the D (5 bases). Germline V gene lookup returns CDR1 KGHSH and CDR2 LQKENI. The length of the CDR3 is 15 residues. Trimming stripped 2 bases from V and 4 bases from J, with 14 bases between. Written as DNA, the CDR3 is TGTGCCAGCTCACCAAGCCAGGGCCTATCCTATGGCTACACCTTC. Its translation is CASSPSQGLSYGYTF.

V is TRBV10-3 and J is TRBJ1-1, with TRBD1 matching 8 bases. This CDR3 contains 14 residues. V trimming: 4 bases; J trimming: 7 bases; junction bases outside the gene matches: 8. Germline assignment: CDR1 ENHRY and CDR2 SYGVKD. Here the CDR3 DNA reads TGTGCCATCAGTGGACATGGACAGGGAAATGAAGCTTTCTTT. Its protein product is CAISGHGQGNEAFF.

The chain employs TRBV30 and TRBJ1-2; 7 positions agree with TRBD1. V was clipped by 1 base and J by 4 bases; unmatched bases: 9. The CDR3 has 15 residues. Germline CDR1 reads GTSNPN; CDR2 reads SVGIG (reference sequence). CDR3 sequence: CAWSAGGSGGYGYTF. DNA of the CDR3: TGTGCCTGGAGTGCCGGGGGCTCAGGGGGCTATGGCTACACCTTC.

The CDR3 nucleotides read TGTGCCAGCAGCTTAGCGTTTACAGGGACCGGGGAGCTGTTTTTT. Translated: CASSLAFTGTGELFF. The chain carries TRBV7-2 and TRBJ2-2, with D perhaps matching TRBD1 (6 bases). Between the trimmed V and J ends, which lost 0 bases and 5 bases, there was a span of 10 bases. CDR1 SGHTA and CDR2 FQGNSA come from the germline V gene. CDR3 length equals 15 residues.

The rearrangement uses TRBV28 and TRBJ1-5; D possibly corresponds to TRBD1 (5 bases). Germline CDR1 reads MDHEN; CDR2 reads SYDVKM. There are 16 residues in the CDR3. Between the trimmed V and J ends, which lost 3 bases and 2 bases, there was a span of 14 bases. Written as DNA, the CDR3 is TGTGCCAGCAGTTTTCGGCAGGGAACTGGCAATCAGCCCCAGCATTTT. Amino acid sequence: CASSFRQGTGNQPQHF.

This clone was observed a few times. DNA for the CDR3: TGTGCCAGCAGTTTATTGGGGGGGGGCTCCGGAAACACCATATATTTT. Its protein product is CASSLLGGGSGNTIYF. The V gene is TRBV27, the J gene TRBJ1-3; the D gene is possibly TRBD1 (6 bases). The CDR3 totals 16 residues. With 1 base removed from V and 4 bases from J, the gap between germline ends came to 14 bases. CDR1 is MNHEY, CDR2 SMNVEV, per germline (reference sequence).

The chain has TRBV29-1 and TRBJ1-1; TRBD1 might be the D (6 bases). The germline V gene has CDR1 SQVTM and CDR2 ANQGSEA. V lost 3 bases, J lost 5 bases, and 22 bases lay in between. The CDR3 loop spans 16 amino acids. The CDR3 reads CSVDWVKGPGETEAFF. DNA of the CDR3: TGCAGCGTTGATTGGGTTAAGGGTCCAGGGGAAACTGAAGCTTTCTTT.

This sequence joins TRBV30 and TRBJ2-2, with 9 nucleotides matching TRBD2. CDR3 size: 15 residues. Germline CDR1 and CDR2: GTSNPN and SVGIG (reference sequence). Trimming removed 3 bases from V and 3 bases from J; junction bases left unmatched: 5. CDR3 in DNA: TGTGCCTGGAGCAGAAGCGGGGGGTACACCGGGGAGCTGTTTTTT. The encoded protein is CAWSRSGGYTGELFF.

The rearrangement uses TRBV11-3 and TRBJ1-6; D is possibly TRBD1 (5 bases). Trimming stripped 5 bases from V and 8 bases from J, with 13 bases between. This CDR3 region has 14 residues. Germline CDR1 SGHNT, CDR2 YENEEA. In DNA, the CDR3 is TGTGCCAGCAGCCGGGGCGGGACGGATTCACCCCTCCACTTT. This encodes CASSRGGTDSPLHF.

The chain is built from TRBV28 and TRBJ1-3, with TRBD1 matching 7 bases. From germline, CDR1 is MDHEN and CDR2 SYDVKM. The CDR3 totals 14 residues. Unmatched junction bases numbered 6, after V lost 5 bases and J lost 5 bases. CDR3 protein: CASSDGTERNTIYF. CDR3 nucleotide sequence: TGTGCCAGCAGTGACGGGACAGAGAGAAACACCATATATTTT.

The rearrangement uses TRBV19 and TRBJ1-6; 9 bases are a match to TRBD1. The V and J ends lost 6 bases and 11 bases, in that order; junction bases with no gene match: 5. In germline, CDR1 is LNHDA, CDR2 SQIVND (reference sequence). The CDR3 totals 13 residues. CDR3 coding DNA: TGTGCCAGTAGCACCGGGACAGGGACACCCCTCCACTTT. Amino acids: CASSTGTGTPLHF.

This clone is a singleton in its sample. This chain links TRBV6-1 with TRBJ2-7, with D unclear. CDR1 is MNHNS and CDR2 is SASEGT in the germline V gene. The CDR3 contains 12 residues. The germline V and J ends were trimmed by 6 bases and 7 bases, with 13 bases remaining between them. The CDR3 nucleotides are TGTGCCAGCAGGCCACACCTCTGGGAGCAGTACTTC. Translating it yields CASRPHLWEQYF.

The chain is built from TRBV7-3 and TRBJ2-3; perhaps TRBD2 as D (5 bases). Germline CDR1 reads SGHTA; CDR2 reads FQGTGA. The CDR3 loop spans 17 amino acids. Trimming shortened V by 5 bases and J by 0 bases, and 18 bases separated the two germline ends. The CDR3 loop is CASSLWRAPLSTDTQYF. For the CDR3, the DNA is TGTGCCAGCAGCCTCTGGCGGGCCCCTCTGAGCACAGATACGCAGTATTTT.

A word on this clone: Other DNA sequences within the sample encode an identical CDR3. The V and J genes are TRBV19 and TRBJ1-2, with D maybe TRBD1 (6 bases). Per the germline V gene, CDR1 is LNHDA and CDR2 is SQIVND (reference sequence). V lost 7 bases, J lost 2 bases, and 8 bases lay in between. The CDR3 length is 12 residues. The CDR3 region has the DNA TGTGCCAGTAAGGACAGCAACTATGGCTACACCTTC. Translation gives CASKDSNYGYTF. The whole variable domain, remainder taken from reference TRBV19 and TRBJ1-2, is DGGITQSPKYLFRKEGQNVTLSCEQNLNHDAMYWYRQDPGQGLRLIYYSQIVNDFQKGDIAEGYSVSREKKESFPLTVTSAQKNPTAFYLCASKDSNYGYTFGSGTRLTVV.

The chain couples TRBV4-1 to TRBJ2-1; a possible D gene is TRBD2 (6 bases). Trimming left V 4 bases short and J 1 base short, with 17 bases between. Germline V gives CDR1 MGHRA, CDR2 YSYEKL. CDR3 size: 17 residues. CDR3 coding DNA: TGCGCCAGCAGCCCTCCCTCTAGCGTTCCATCCTACAATGAGCAGTTCTTC. Encoded protein: CASSPPSSVPSYNEQFF.

The chain recombines TRBV5-1 with TRBJ2-7; TRBD1 agrees at 11 bases. Looked up from germline, CDR1 is SGHRS and CDR2 is YFSETQ. V lost 3 bases, J lost 5 bases, and 4 bases stayed unmatched. The CDR3 is 14 residues long. Written as DNA, the CDR3 is TGCGCCAGCAGCTGGAGGGGACAGGGGGACGAGCAGTACTTC. This codes for CASSWRGQGDEQYF.

V is TRBV11-2 and J is TRBJ1-1; no clear D gene. CDR3 size: 12 residues. The germline CDR1 and CDR2 sequences are SGHAT and FQNNGV. Trimming shortened V by 5 bases and J by 8 bases, and 12 bases separated the two germline ends. The CDR3: CASSQLGLEAFF. CDR3 DNA sequence: TGTGCCAGCAGCCAGTTAGGCCTAGAAGCTTTCTTT.

V and J are TRBV5-6 and TRBJ1-3, with D perhaps matching TRBD1 (5 bases). The germline CDR1 and CDR2 sequences are SGHDT and YYEEEE. Trimming took 5 bases from V and 0 from J, leaving 12 bases between them. The CDR3 contains 15 residues. CDR3 protein: CASRPGGGSGNTIYF. The CDR3 coding sequence is TGTGCCAGCAGACCCGGGGGGGGCTCTGGAAACACCATATATTTT.